The clone carrying this T cell receptor (beta chain) was found a few times. Its antigen is still unknown. The data stem from a study of CD8 T cells in ankylosing spondylitis. CDR3 size: 12 residues. V was shortened by 3 bases and J by 6 bases, with 9 bases between the two germline ends. Germline V gene sequence: CDR1 MDHEN, CDR2 SYDVKM. Findings and caveats of the study: Relatively rare in peripheral blood, disease-linked clones were also CD8+. Ankylosing spondylitis blood appeared to carry a characteristic TCR beta motif of roughly eight highly homologous variants.

Each CDR3 protein is one row after TCRdb ran MiXCR on the 5' RACE reads. In the table there are roughly 370,000 distinct CDR3 sequences, around 22% of which are singletons. The genes are TRBV28 and TRBJ2-7; no clear D gene. The sample consisted of blood, either unsorted or a sorted T cell fraction (not recorded which). The source is a male donor with ankylosing spondylitis. The CDR3 sequence: CASSLESGEQYF. DNA for the CDR3: TGTGCCAGCAGTTTGGAATCCGGCGAGCAGTACTTC. The full variable domain, in which reference TRBV28 and TRBJ2-7 provide the parts outside the CDR3, is DVKVTQSSRYLVKRTGEKVFLECVQDMDHENMFWYRQDPGLGLRLIYFSYDVKMKEKGDIPEGYSVSREKKERFSLILESASTNQTSMYLCASSLESGEQYFGPGTRLTVT.